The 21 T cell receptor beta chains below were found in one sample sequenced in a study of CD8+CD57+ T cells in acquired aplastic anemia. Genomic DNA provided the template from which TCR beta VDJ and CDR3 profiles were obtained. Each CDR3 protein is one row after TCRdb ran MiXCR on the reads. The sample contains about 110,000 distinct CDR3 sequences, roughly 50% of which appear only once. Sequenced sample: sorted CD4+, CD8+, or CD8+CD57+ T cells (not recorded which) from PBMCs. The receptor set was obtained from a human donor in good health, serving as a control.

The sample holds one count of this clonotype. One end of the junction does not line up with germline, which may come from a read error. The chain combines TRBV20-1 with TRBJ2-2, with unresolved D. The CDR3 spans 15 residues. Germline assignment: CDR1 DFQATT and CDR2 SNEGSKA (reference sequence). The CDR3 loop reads CSARVLAENSGELFF. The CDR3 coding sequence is TGCAGTGCTAGAGTACTCGCTGAGAACTCCGGGGAGCTGTTTTTT.

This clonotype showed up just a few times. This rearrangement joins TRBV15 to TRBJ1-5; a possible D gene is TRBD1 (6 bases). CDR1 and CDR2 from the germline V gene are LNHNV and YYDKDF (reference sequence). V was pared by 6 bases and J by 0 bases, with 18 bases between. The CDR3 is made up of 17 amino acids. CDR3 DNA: TGTGCCACCAGAGGGGGGGGGAGCCCTTATAGCAATCAGCCCCAGCATTTT. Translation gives CATRGGGSPYSNQPQHF. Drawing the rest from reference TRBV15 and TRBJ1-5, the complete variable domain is DAMVIQNPRYQVTQFGKPVTLSCSQTLNHNVMYWYQQKSSQAPKLLFHYYDKDFNNEADTPDNFQSRRPNTSFCFLDIRSPGLGDTAMYLCATRGGGSPYSNQPQHFGDGTRLSIL.

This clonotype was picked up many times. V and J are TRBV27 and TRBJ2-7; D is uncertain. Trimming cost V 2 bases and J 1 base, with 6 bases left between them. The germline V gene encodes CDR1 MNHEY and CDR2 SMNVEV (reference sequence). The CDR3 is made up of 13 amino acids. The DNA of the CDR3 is TGTGCCAGCAGTTTAGCACAGTCCTACGAGCAGTACTTC. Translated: CASSLAQSYEQYF.

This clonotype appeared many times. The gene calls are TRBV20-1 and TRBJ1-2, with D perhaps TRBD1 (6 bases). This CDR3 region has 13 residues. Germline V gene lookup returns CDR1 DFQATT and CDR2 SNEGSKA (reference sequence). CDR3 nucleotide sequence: TGCATCATCCAGGGGAATAGTTTATGGGGCTACACCTTC. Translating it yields CIIQGNSLWGYTF.

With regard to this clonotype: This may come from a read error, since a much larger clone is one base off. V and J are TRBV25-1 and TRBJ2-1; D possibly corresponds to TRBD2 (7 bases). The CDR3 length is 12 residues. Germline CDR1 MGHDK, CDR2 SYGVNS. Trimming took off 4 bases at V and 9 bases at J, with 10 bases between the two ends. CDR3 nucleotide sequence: TGTGCCAGCAGTGGGGGGGGCAGTGAGCAGTTCTTC. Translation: CASSGGGSEQFF.

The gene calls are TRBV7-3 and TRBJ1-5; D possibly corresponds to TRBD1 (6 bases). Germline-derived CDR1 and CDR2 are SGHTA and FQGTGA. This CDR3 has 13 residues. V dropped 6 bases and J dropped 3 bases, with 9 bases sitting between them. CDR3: CASSGQNNQPQHF. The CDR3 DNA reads TGTGCCAGCAGTGGACAGAACAATCAGCCCCAGCATTTT.

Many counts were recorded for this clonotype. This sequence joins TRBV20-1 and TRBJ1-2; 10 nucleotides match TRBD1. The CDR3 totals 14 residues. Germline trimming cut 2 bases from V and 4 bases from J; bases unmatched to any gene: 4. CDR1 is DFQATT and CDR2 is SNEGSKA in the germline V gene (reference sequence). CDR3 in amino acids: CSARPRQGAYGYTF. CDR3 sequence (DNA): TGCAGTGCTAGACCACGACAGGGGGCCTATGGCTACACCTTC.

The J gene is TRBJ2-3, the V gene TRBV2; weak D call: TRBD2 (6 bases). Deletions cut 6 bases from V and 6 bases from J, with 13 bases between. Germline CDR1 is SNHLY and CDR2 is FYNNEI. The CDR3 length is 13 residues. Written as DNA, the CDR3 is TGTGCCAGCAGCTCAGAAGGAGGGGATACGCAGTATTTT. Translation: CASSSEGGDTQYF.

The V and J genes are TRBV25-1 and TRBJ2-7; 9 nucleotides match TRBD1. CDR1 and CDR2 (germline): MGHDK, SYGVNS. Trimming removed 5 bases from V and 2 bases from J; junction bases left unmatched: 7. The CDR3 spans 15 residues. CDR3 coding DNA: TGTGCCAGCAGTAATGTTGGGACAGGGACCTACGAGCAGTACTTC. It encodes CASSNVGTGTYEQYF.

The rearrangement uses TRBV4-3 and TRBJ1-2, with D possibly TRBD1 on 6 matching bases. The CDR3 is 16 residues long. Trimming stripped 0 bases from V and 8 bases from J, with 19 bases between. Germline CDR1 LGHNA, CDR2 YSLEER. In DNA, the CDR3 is TGCGCCAGCAGCCAAGATTTCCCCGGACAGAGAAGAGGCTACACCTTC. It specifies CASSQDFPGQRRGYTF.

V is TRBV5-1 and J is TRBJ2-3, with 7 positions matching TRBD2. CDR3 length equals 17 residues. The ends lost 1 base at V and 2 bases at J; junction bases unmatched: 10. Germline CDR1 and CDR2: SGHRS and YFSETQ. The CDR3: CASSLPPGGGYTDTQYF. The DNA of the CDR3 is TGCGCCAGCAGCTTGCCGCCAGGCGGGGGTTACACAGATACGCAGTATTTT. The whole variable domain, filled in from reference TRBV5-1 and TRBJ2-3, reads KAGVTQTPRYLIKTRGQQVTLSCSPISGHRSVSWYQQTPGQGLQFLFEYFSETQRNKGNFPGRFSGRQFSNSRSEMNVSTLELGDSALYLCASSLPPGGGYTDTQYFGPGTRLTVL.

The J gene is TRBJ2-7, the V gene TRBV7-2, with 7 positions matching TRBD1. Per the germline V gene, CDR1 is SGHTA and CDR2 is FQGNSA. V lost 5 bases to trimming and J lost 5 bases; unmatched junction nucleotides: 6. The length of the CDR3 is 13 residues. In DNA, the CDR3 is TGTGCCAGCAGCCATACCGGGACAGACGAGCAGTACGTC. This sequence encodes CASSHTGTDEQYV.

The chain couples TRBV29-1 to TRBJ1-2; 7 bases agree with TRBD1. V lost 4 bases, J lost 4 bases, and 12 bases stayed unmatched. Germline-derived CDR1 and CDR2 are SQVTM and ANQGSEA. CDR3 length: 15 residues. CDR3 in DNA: TGCAGCGTTGGAGGCCGTCTGACAGGGAGCTATGGCTACACCTTC. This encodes CSVGGRLTGSYGYTF.

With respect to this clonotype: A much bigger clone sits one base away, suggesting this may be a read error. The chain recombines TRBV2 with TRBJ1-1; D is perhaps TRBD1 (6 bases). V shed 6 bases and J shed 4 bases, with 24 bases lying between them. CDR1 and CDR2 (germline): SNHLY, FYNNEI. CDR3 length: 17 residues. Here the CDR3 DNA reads TGTGCCAGCAGCTCACACGACAGGACGGGAGTTCGCACTGAAGCTTTCTTT. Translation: CASSSHDRTGVRTEAFF.

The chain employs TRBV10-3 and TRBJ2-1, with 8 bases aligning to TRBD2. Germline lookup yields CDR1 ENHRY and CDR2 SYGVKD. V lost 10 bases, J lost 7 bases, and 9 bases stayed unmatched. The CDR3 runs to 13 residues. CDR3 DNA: TGTGCCACCGGGGGGGCCAGTGGTAATGAGCAGTTCTTC. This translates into CATGGASGNEQFF.

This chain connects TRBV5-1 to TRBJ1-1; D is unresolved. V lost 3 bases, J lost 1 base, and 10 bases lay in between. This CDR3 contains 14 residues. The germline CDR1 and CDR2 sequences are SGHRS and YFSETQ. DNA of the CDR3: TGCGCCAGCAGCTCCTTAGGTGAGAACACTGAAGCTTTCTTT. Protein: CASSSLGENTEAFF.

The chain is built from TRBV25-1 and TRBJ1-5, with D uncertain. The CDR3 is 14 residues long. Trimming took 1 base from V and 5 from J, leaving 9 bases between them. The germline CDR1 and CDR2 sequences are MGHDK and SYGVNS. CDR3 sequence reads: CASSEFGVHQPQHF. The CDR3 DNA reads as TGTGCCAGCAGTGAATTTGGAGTTCATCAGCCCCAGCATTTT.

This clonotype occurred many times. CDR3 sequence: CASSFQGNTIYF. The CDR3 nucleotides are TGTGCCAGCAGCTTCCAGGGAAACACCATATATTTT. The rearrangement links TRBV7-2 to TRBJ1-3; no clear D. The V end lost 3 bases, the J end lost 4 bases, and 4 bases lay between the germline ends. Germline loops: CDR1 SGHTA, CDR2 FQGNSA. The CDR3 has 12 amino acids. The whole variable domain, remainder taken from reference TRBV7-2 and TRBJ1-3, is GAGVSQSPSNKVTEKGKDVELRCDPISGHTALYWYRQSLGQGLEFLIYFQGNSAPDKSGLPSDRFSAERTGGSVSTLTIQRTQQEDSAVYLCASSFQGNTIYFGEGSWLTVV.

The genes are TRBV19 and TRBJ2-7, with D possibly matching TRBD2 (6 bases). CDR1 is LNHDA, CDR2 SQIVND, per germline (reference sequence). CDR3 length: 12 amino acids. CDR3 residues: CASRRGSYEQYV. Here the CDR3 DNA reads TGCGCCAGCAGGAGGGGCTCCTACGAGCAGTACGTC.

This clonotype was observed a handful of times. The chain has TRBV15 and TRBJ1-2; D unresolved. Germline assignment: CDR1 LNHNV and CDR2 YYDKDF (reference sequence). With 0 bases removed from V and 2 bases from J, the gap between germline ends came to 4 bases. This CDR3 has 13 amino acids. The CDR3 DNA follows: TGTGCCACCAGCAGAGACGTGAACTATGGCTACACCTTC. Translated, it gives CATSRDVNYGYTF. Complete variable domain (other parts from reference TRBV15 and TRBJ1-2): DAMVIQNPRYQVTQFGKPVTLSCSQTLNHNVMYWYQQKSSQAPKLLFHYYDKDFNNEADTPDNFQSRRPNTSFCFLDIRSPGLGDTAMYLCATSRDVNYGYTFGSGTRLTVV.

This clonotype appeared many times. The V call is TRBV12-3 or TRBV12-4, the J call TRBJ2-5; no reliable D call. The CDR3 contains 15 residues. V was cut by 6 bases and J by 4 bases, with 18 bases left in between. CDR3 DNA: TGTGCCAGCAGCTTGGAGTTGTCGGGTCGAGAGACCCAGTACTTC. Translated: CASSLELSGRETQYF.